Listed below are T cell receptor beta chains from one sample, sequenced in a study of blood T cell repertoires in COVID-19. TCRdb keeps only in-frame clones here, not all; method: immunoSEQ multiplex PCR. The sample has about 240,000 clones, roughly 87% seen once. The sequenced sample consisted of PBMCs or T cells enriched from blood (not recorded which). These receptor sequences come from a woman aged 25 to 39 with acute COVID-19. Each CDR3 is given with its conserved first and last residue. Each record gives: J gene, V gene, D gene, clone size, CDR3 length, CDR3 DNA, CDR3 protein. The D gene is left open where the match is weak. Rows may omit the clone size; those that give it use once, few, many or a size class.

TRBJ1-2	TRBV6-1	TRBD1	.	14	TGTGCCAGCAGTGAAACAGGGGGAGGTTATGGCTACACCTTC	CASSETGGGYGYTF
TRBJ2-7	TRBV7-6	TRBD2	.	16	TGTGCCAGCAGCTTCGCAATAGCGGGGGGGTTTTACGAGCAGTACTTC	CASSFAIAGGFYEQYF
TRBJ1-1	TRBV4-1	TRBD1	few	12	TGCGCCAGCAGCCAGGGACAGACTGAAGCTTTCTTT	CASSQGQTEAFF
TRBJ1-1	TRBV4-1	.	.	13	TGCGCCAGCAGCCGACAAGGGGGCACTGAAGCTTTCTTT	CASSRQGGTEAFF
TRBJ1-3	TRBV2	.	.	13	TGTGCCAGCAGTGACAGGGGATGGGACACCATATATTTT	CASSDRGWDTIYF
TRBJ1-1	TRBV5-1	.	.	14	TGCGCCAGCAGCTGGACCCCCGCGGGAACTGAAGCTTTCTTT	CASSWTPAGTEAFF
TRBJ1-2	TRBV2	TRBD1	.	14	TGTGCCAGCAGTGGGGACAGGTGGGACACTGGCTACACCTTC	CASSGDRWDTGYTF
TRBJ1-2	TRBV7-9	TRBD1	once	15	TGTGCCAGCAAGGACCGGGACAGGGGGCCGAGGGGCTACACCTTC	CASKDRDRGPRGYTF
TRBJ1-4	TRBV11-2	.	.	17	TGTGCCAGCAGCGGATACAGAGATCTCGCAACTAATGAAAAACTGTTTTTT	CASSGYRDLATNEKLFF
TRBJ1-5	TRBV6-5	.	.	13	TGTGCCAGCAGGGGGGCGAGGGAGCAGCCCCAGCATTTT	CASRGAREQPQHF
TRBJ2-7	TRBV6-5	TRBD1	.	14	TGTGCCAGCAGATCCGGGACAGGGTTCTACGAGCAGTACTTC	CASRSGTGFYEQYF
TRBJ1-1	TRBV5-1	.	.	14	TGCGCCAGCAGCAAGGGACACCTGGGCACTGAAGCTTTCTTT	CASSKGHLGTEAFF
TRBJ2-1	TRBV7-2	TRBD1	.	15	TGTGCCAGCAGCTTAGGACAGGGGACCTACAATGAGCAGTTCTTC	CASSLGQGTYNEQFF
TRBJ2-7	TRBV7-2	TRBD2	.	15	TGTGCCAGCAGCTACAAGCGGGGGAGCTCCTACGAGCAGTACTTC	CASSYKRGSSYEQYF
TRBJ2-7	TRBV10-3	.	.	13	TGTGCCATCAGTGAGTCTGCAGACTACGAGCAGTACTTC	CAISESADYEQYF